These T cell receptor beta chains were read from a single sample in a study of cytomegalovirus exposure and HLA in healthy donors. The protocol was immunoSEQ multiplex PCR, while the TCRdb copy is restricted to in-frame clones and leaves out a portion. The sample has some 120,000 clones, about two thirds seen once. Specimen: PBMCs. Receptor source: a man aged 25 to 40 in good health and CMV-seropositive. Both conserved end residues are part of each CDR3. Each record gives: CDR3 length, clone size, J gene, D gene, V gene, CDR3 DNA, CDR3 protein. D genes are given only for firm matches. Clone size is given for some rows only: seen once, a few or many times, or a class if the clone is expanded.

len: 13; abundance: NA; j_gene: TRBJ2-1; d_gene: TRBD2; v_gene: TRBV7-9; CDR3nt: TGTGCCAGCAGCTTCGGGACTAGCGATGAGCAGTTCTTC; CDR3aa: CASSFGTSDEQFF
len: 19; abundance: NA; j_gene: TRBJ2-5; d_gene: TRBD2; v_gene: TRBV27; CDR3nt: TGTGCCAGCAGTCCAATGCGTCAATACGGGAGGGCGATTCAAGAGACCCAGTACTTC; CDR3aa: CASSPMRQYGRAIQETQYF
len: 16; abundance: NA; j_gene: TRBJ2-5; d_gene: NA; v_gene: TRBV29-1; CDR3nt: TGCAGCGTTTTCGGGTCGGTTGTGCCCCCCCAAGAGACCCAGTACTTC; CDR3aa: CSVFGSVVPPQETQYF
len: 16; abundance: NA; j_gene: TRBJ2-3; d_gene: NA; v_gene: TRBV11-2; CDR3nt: TGTGCCAGCAGCTTAGATTGGACTATTCTCACAGATACGCAGTATTTT; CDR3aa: CASSLDWTILTDTQYF
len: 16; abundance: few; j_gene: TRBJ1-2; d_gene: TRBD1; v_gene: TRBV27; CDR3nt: TGTGCCAGCAGTTCCTCGGGACAGGCTCTTAACTATGGCTACACCTTC; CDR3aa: CASSSSGQALNYGYTF
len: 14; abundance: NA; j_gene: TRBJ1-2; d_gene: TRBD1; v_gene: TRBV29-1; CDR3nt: TGCAGCTCAGACCCGACAGGGCTGGACTATGGCTACACCTTC; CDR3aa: CSSDPTGLDYGYTF
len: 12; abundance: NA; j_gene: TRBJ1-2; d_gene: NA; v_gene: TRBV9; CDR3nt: TGTGCCAGCAGCCAGGGCTACTATGGCTACACCTTC; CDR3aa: CASSQGYYGYTF
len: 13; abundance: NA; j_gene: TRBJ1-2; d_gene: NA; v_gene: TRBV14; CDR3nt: TGTGCCAGCAGCCAAGTTAAAGAGTATGGCTACACCTTC; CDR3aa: CASSQVKEYGYTF
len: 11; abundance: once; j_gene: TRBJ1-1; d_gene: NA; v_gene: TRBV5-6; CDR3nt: TGTGCCAGCAGCTTTCGAGCTGAAGCTTTCTTT; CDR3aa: CASSFRAEAFF
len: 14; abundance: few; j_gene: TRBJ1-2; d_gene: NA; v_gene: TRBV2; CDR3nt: TGTGCCAGCAGTCCATATGACACCTTCTATGGCTACACCTTC; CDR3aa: CASSPYDTFYGYTF
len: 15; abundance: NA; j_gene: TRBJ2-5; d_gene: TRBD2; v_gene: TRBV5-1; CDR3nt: TGCGCCAGCAGCTTGGGTTCTAGCGGACAAGAGACCCAGTACTTC; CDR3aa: CASSLGSSGQETQYF
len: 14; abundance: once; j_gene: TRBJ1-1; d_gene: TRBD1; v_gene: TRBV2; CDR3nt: TGTGCCAGCAGTGGGACAGGGGGTGGGACTGAAGCTTTCTTT; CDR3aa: CASSGTGGGTEAFF
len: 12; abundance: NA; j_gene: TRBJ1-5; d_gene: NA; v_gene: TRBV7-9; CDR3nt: TGTGCCAGCAGCACTCCTCCTGAGCCCCAGCATTTT; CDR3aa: CASSTPPEPQHF
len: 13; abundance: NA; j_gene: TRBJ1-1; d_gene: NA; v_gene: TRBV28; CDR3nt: TGTGCCAGCCGTCCGAGGTTGAACACTGAAGCTTTCTTT; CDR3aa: CASRPRLNTEAFF
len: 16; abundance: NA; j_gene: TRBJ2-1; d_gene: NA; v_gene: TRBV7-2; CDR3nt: TGTGCCAGCAGCTTAGCGGCGGGTCTCAGACCCAATGAGCAGTTCTTC; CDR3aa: CASSLAAGLRPNEQFF
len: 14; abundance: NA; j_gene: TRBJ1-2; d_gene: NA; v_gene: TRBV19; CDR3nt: TGTGCCAGTAGTATAGACAGGGGATACTATGGCTACACCTTC; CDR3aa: CASSIDRGYYGYTF
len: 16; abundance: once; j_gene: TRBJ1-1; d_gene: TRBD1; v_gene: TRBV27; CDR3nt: TGTGCCAGCAGTTTACCGGGACAGGGGAGAGGCACTGAAGCTTTCTTT; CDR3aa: CASSLPGQGRGTEAFF
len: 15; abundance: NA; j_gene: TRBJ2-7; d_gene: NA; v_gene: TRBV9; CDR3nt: TGTGCCAGCAGCTCGGGTGGCGGGGAGACCTACGAGCAGTACTTC; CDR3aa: CASSSGGGETYEQYF
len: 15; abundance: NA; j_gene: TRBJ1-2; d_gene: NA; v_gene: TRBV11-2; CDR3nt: TGTGCCAGCAGCTTAGATCCCGGGGTGGTGAATGGCTACACCTTC; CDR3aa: CASSLDPGVVNGYTF
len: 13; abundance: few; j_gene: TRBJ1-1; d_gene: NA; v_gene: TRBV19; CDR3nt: TGTGCCAGTAGTACGGTTGCCACAGAAGGAGCTTTCTTT; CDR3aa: CASSTVATEGAFF